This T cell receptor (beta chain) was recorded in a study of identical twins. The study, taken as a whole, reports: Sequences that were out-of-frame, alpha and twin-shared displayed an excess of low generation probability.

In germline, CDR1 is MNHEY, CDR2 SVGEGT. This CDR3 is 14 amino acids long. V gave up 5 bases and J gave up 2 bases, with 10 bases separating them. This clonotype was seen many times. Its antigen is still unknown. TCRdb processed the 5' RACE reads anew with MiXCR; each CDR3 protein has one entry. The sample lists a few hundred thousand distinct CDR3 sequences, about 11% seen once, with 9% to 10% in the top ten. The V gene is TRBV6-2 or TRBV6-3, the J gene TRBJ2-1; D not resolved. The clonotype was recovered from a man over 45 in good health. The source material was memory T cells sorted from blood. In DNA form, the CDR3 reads TGTGCCAGCAGTCCGCCGGGCGCCTACAATGAGCAGTTCTTC. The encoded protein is CASSPPGAYNEQFF.